One and the same sample provided the 30 T cell receptor beta chains below, sequenced in a study of CD8 T cells in ankylosing spondylitis. From the 5' RACE reads, TCRdb called clonotypes with MiXCR, one entry per CDR3 protein. Among some 30,000 distinct CDR3 sequences listed, over 12% were seen once. The sample was blood. The receptors stem from a male donor with ankylosing spondylitis or in good health (not recorded which).

Only a few counts were recorded for this clonotype. The gene calls are TRBV12-3 or TRBV12-4 and TRBJ1-4, with D unclear. The CDR3 extends over 17 amino acids. The germline V and J ends were trimmed by 1 base and 5 bases, with 17 bases remaining between them. Here the CDR3 reads CASSLGEPGRMNEKLFF. CDR3 in DNA: TGTGCCAGCAGTTTAGGCGAGCCCGGGCGGATGAATGAAAAACTGTTTTTT.

This chain joins TRBV11-2 and TRBJ2-2; TRBD1 agrees at 7 bases. Germline V gene lookup returns CDR1 SGHAT and CDR2 FQNNGV. The CDR3 runs 14 residues. V dropped 5 bases and J dropped 5; count of bases not matched to a gene: 5. DNA of the CDR3: TGTGCCAGCAGCACCCGACAGGGTACCGGGGAGCTGTTTTTT. This sequence encodes CASSTRQGTGELFF.

This rearrangement joins TRBV29-1 to TRBJ2-3; the match to TRBD1 covers 8 bases. There are 14 residues in the CDR3. J lost 6 bases, V lost 3 bases, and 8 bases had no gene match. CDR1 and CDR2 from the germline V gene are SQVTM and ANQGSEA. CDR3 amino acids: CSVEGQGAADTQYF. CDR3 sequence (DNA): TGCAGCGTTGAGGGCCAGGGGGCTGCGGATACGCAGTATTTT.

This clonotype was found many times. The V call is TRBV12-3 or TRBV12-4, the J call TRBJ2-1; 7 positions agree with TRBD2. The junction had 12 bases not matched to a gene; V was cut back by 4 bases and J by 3 bases. The CDR3 covers 17 residues. CDR3 loop: CASSYSPPGGIYNEQFF. The CDR3 DNA reads as TGTGCCAGCAGTTACAGTCCCCCGGGGGGTATCTACAATGAGCAGTTCTTC.

The chain links TRBV30 to TRBJ1-3, with a tentative D call TRBD1 (5 bases). Germline-derived CDR1 and CDR2 are GTSNPN and SVGIG (reference sequence). The CDR3 length is 13 residues. V was clipped by 4 bases and J by 2 bases, with 9 bases between them. As DNA, the CDR3 is TGTGCCTGGACGAGGGGAGCTGGAAACACCATATATTTT. The encoded protein is CAWTRGAGNTIYF. Variable domain in full (rest from reference TRBV30 and TRBJ1-3): SQTIHQWPATLVQPVGSPLSLECTVEGTSNPNLYWYRQAAGRGLQLLFYSVGIGQISSEVPQNLSASRPQDRQFILSSKKLLLSDSGFYLCAWTRGAGNTIYFGEGSWLTVV.

In its sample, this clonotype was seen a few times. The chain carries TRBV4-1 and TRBJ2-1; TRBD2 is a possible D gene (5 bases). Germline V gene data show CDR1 as MGHRA and CDR2 as YSYEKL. The CDR3 has 14 residues. Trimming pared 0 bases from V and 9 bases from J, leaving 12 bases between. In DNA, the CDR3 is TGCGCCAGCAGCCAAGATACTAGATCCCCTGAGCAGTTCTTC. It specifies CASSQDTRSPEQFF.

V gene TRBV28 combines with J gene TRBJ2-2; D gene unclear. Germline lookup yields CDR1 MDHEN and CDR2 SYDVKM. This CDR3 is built from 14 residues. Trimming left V 4 bases short and J 4 bases short, with 10 bases between. The CDR3 DNA follows: TGTGCCAGCAGTTCTCGTACTATCACCGGGGAGCTGTTTTTT. This encodes CASSSRTITGELFF.

This clonotype was observed a few times. The rearrangement uses TRBV12-3 or TRBV12-4 and TRBJ2-3; 12 positions match TRBD2. J was trimmed by 0 bases and V by 6 bases; bases with no gene match: 7. The CDR3 is made up of 17 amino acids. The CDR3 sequence is CASSRLAGGFSTDTQYF. The CDR3, as DNA: TGTGCCAGCAGCCGCCTAGCGGGGGGGTTTAGCACAGATACGCAGTATTTT.

This clonotype was counted only a few times. V is TRBV4-3 and J is TRBJ2-3; D possibly matches TRBD1 or TRBD2 (5 bases each). The CDR3 is 16 residues long. Germline V gives CDR1 LGHNA, CDR2 YSLEER. Between the trimmed V and J ends, which lost 0 bases and 0 bases, there was a span of 10 bases. CDR3 nucleotide sequence: TGCGCCAGCAGCCAAGACGAGGGGCCCAGCACAGATACGCAGTATTTT. Translated: CASSQDEGPSTDTQYF.

This clonotype was seen a handful of times. The chain recombines TRBV29-1 with TRBJ2-1; 12 bases map to TRBD2. The germline CDR1 and CDR2 sequences are SQVTM and ANQGSEA. The CDR3 contains 14 residues. Losses at the gene ends were 5 bases for V and 8 bases for J; bases not matched to a gene: 7. This CDR3 is CSVQTSGSFDEQFF. The CDR3 nucleotides read TGCAGCGTTCAGACTAGCGGGAGTTTCGATGAGCAGTTCTTC.

This clonotype turned up a few times. This chain uses TRBV20-1 with TRBJ2-3; D is undetermined. Germline V gives CDR1 DFQATT, CDR2 SNEGSKA (reference sequence). With 6 bases removed from V and 11 bases from J, the gap between germline ends came to 18 bases. This CDR3 has 12 residues. The CDR3: CSAESLEIGQYF. DNA for the CDR3: TGCAGTGCGGAGAGCCTGGAAATTGGGCAGTATTTT.

The DNA for the CDR3 is TGTGCCAGCTTTGGTAGCGGGGAGCTGTTTTTT. The encoded protein is CASFGSGELFF. This sequence joins TRBV6-6 and TRBJ2-2; D gene uncertain. Trimming removed 8 bases from V and 7 bases from J, with 8 bases in between. The CDR3 runs to 11 residues. Germline V gives CDR1 MNHNY, CDR2 SVGAGI (reference sequence).

The chain has TRBV6-6 and TRBJ2-1; D gene uncertain. With 2 bases removed from V and 3 bases from J, the gap between germline ends came to 11 bases. CDR3 length equals 15 residues. Germline CDR1 reads MNHNY; CDR2 reads SVGAGI (reference sequence). In nucleotides, the CDR3 is TGTGCCAGCAGTTACACCCGGCCCCTCTACAATGAGCAGTTCTTC. It encodes CASSYTRPLYNEQFF.

This clonotype was counted between two and nine times. The chain is built from TRBV12-3 or TRBV12-4 and TRBJ2-6; perhaps TRBD1 as D (5 bases). This CDR3 region has 13 residues. V lost 7 bases and J 4 bases, leaving 8 bases between the germline ends. The CDR3 protein is CASNKGGANVLTF. For the CDR3, the DNA is TGTGCCAGCAACAAGGGGGGGGCCAACGTCCTGACTTTC.

The table lists this clonotype with a few counts. The rearrangement links TRBV5-1 to TRBJ2-7; the match to TRBD1 covers 10 bases. Per the germline V gene, CDR1 is SGHRS and CDR2 is YFSETQ. The CDR3 extends over 15 amino acids. The J segment lost 3 bases and the V segment lost 0 bases, leaving 3 bases of the junction unmatched. CDR3 in amino acids: CASSLAGQGVYEQYF. The CDR3 DNA sequence: TGCGCCAGCAGCTTGGCCGGACAGGGGGTCTACGAGCAGTACTTC.

This clonotype was observed a handful of times. The rearrangement uses TRBV12-5 and TRBJ2-3, with no clear D. The germline V and J ends were trimmed by 2 bases and 3 bases, with 15 bases remaining between them. Germline loops: CDR1 LGHNT, CDR2 FRNRAP. The CDR3 contains 16 residues. Written as DNA, the CDR3 is TGTGCTAGTGGTTTGCCTAGAGAGGACCCGACAGATACGCAGTATTTT. Translating it yields CASGLPREDPTDTQYF. Full variable domain (missing parts from reference TRBV12-5 and TRBJ2-3): DARVTQTPRHKVTEMGQEVTMRCQPILGHNTVFWYRQTMMQGLELLAYFRNRAPLDDSGMPKDRFSAEMPDATLATLKIQPSEPRDSAVYFCASGLPREDPTDTQYFGPGTRLTVL.

In its sample, this clonotype was seen a few times. The V call is TRBV12-3 or TRBV12-4, the J call TRBJ1-2; D gene uncertain. V shed 0 bases and J shed 8 bases, with 13 bases lying between them. This CDR3 contains 14 residues. The CDR3 spells CASSLAQNFGGYTF. CDR3 in DNA: TGTGCCAGCAGTTTAGCACAGAACTTTGGGGGCTACACCTTC.

The chain has TRBV12-3 or TRBV12-4 and TRBJ2-5; D unresolved. CDR3 length: 14 residues. V dropped 3 bases and J dropped 2 bases, with 10 bases sitting between them. The DNA of the CDR3 is TGTGCCAGCAGTTTTAATTTGGGGCAAGAGACCCAGTACTTC. This sequence encodes CASSFNLGQETQYF.

The CDR3 region is CASSGDTLINEQFF. CDR3 nucleotides: TGTGCCAGCAGCGGAGACACACTCATAAATGAGCAGTTCTTC. The chain is built from TRBV9 and TRBJ2-1; D uncertain. This CDR3 has 14 residues. From germline, CDR1 is SGDLS and CDR2 YYNGEE. Trimming took 3 bases from V and 7 from J, leaving 14 bases between them.

This sequence joins TRBV4-3 and TRBJ2-1; weak D call: TRBD2 (6 bases). The germline gives CDR1 LGHNA, CDR2 YSLEER. V was shortened by 6 bases and J by 9 bases, with 24 bases between the two germline ends. The CDR3 totals 16 residues. The CDR3 coding sequence is TGCGCCAGCAGTCCGGAAGGGGAGGTGGGGGTCGGTGAGCAGTTCTTC. It translates to CASSPEGEVGVGEQFF.

This chain connects TRBV2 to TRBJ1-4; D not certain. This CDR3 contains 15 residues. Trimming pared 3 bases from V and 6 bases from J, leaving 14 bases between. The germline CDR1 and CDR2 sequences are SNHLY and FYNNEI. The CDR3 loop reads CASSDPGSTYEKLFF. The DNA for the CDR3 is TGTGCCAGCAGTGATCCCGGATCTACGTATGAAAAACTGTTTTTT.

This clonotype was detected only a few times. The CDR3 protein is CASSQVIGRNYGYTF. CDR3 DNA: TGCGCCAGCAGCCAAGTGATTGGCCGTAACTATGGCTACACCTTC. The V and J genes are TRBV4-3 and TRBJ1-2; D is unresolved. Trimming took 1 base from V and 1 from J, leaving 10 bases between them. CDR1 is LGHNA, CDR2 YSLEER, per germline. The CDR3 extends over 15 amino acids.

V is TRBV20-1 and J is TRBJ1-5, with D perhaps TRBD1 (5 bases). CDR1 DFQATT and CDR2 SNEGSKA come from the germline V gene (reference sequence). V lost 6 bases, J lost 2 bases, and 14 bases lay in between. The CDR3 consists of 14 residues. CDR3 DNA: TGCAGTGCATCAGGAGGGGCTCGCAATCAGCCCCAGCATTTT. It is translated as CSASGGARNQPQHF.

This clonotype was detected a few times. The gene calls are TRBV5-1 and TRBJ2-2; 9 bases map to TRBD1. The CDR3 extends over 15 amino acids. V gave up 4 bases and J gave up 1 base; unmatched junction bases: 2. The germline CDR1 and CDR2 sequences are SGHRS and YFSETQ. The CDR3 DNA sequence: TGCGCCAGCAGCCACAGGGGGCGGAACACCGGGGAGCTGTTTTTT. It encodes CASSHRGRNTGELFF.

A few counts support this clonotype. The V call is TRBV7-2, the J call TRBJ2-2; 10 bases line up with TRBD1. This CDR3 has 15 amino acids. Germline-derived CDR1 and CDR2 are SGHTA and FQGNSA. V shed 5 bases and J 5 bases; nucleotides not matched to a gene: 5. In DNA form, the CDR3 reads TGTGCCAGCAGCGTCGACAGGGGGCAGACCGGGGAGCTGTTTTTT. This encodes CASSVDRGQTGELFF.

This clonotype has only a few counts. The V gene is TRBV6-2 or TRBV6-3, the J gene TRBJ1-5, with D uncertain. This CDR3 is 12 amino acids long. Per the germline V gene, CDR1 is MNHEY and CDR2 is SVGEGT. V gave up 5 bases and J gave up 3 bases, with 5 bases separating them. CDR3 sequence: CASSRPNQPQHF. CDR3 DNA sequence: TGTGCCAGCAGTAGGCCCAATCAGCCCCAGCATTTT.

A remark on this clonotype: Germline is not matched at one junction end, which may reflect a read error. This sequence joins TRBV19 and TRBJ2-2; D gene uncertain. The CDR3 is 14 amino acids. Per germline, CDR1 LNHDA and CDR2 SQIVND (reference sequence). DNA for the CDR3: TGTACCAGTAGTATGGGTCTGAACACCGGGGAGCTGTTTTTT. It codes for CTSSMGLNTGELFF. Supplemented by reference TRBV19 and TRBJ2-2, the full variable domain reads DGGITQSPKYLFRKEGQNVTLSCEQNLNHDAMYWYRQDPGQGLRLIYYSQIVNDFQKGDIAEGYSVSREKKESFPLTVTSAQKNPTAFYLCTSSMGLNTGELFFGEGSRLTVL.

Here the CDR3 reads CASSQGWPRVPDTQYF. DNA of the CDR3: TGTGCCAGCAGCCAAGGATGGCCCAGGGTTCCGGATACGCAGTATTTT. This chain links TRBV4-2 with TRBJ2-3; tentative D call: TRBD1 (5 bases). The V gene's germline CDR1 is LGHNA and CDR2 YNFKEQ. Between the trimmed V and J ends, which lost 1 base and 6 bases, there was a span of 17 bases. This CDR3 has 16 residues.

A few counts support this clonotype. V is TRBV27 and J is TRBJ2-5; D is possibly TRBD1 (6 bases). V lost 4 bases to trimming and J lost 5 bases, with 17 bases between them. This CDR3 contains 15 residues. Per the germline V gene, CDR1 is MNHEY and CDR2 is SMNVEV (reference sequence). CDR3 nucleotide sequence: TGTGCCAGCAGTTCCCCCGCGGCAGGGGAGGAGACCCAGTACTTC. Protein: CASSSPAAGEETQYF.

J is TRBJ2-2 and V is TRBV2, with no clear D. CDR1 is SNHLY and CDR2 is FYNNEI in the germline V gene. Trimming took off 4 bases at V and 0 bases at J, with 6 bases between the two ends. The CDR3 sequence is 14 residues long. CDR3 residues: CASSASANTGELFF. DNA for the CDR3: TGTGCCAGCAGTGCAAGCGCGAACACCGGGGAGCTGTTTTTT. The full variable domain, its missing parts supplied by reference TRBV2 and TRBJ2-2, is EPEVTQTPSHQVTQMGQEVILRCVPISNHLYFYWYRQILGQKVEFLVSFYNNEISEKSEIFDDQFSVERPDGSNFTLKIRSTKLEDSAMYFCASSASANTGELFFGEGSRLTVL.